The TCR beta chain described here comes from a study of cytomegalovirus exposure and HLA in healthy donors. Trimming cost V 0 bases and J 2 bases, with 10 bases left between them. Germline loops: CDR1 SGHRS, CDR2 YFSETQ. CDR3 length: 15 residues. To note about this clone: What it recognizes is unknown.

The PCR ran on 60 Vbeta and 13 Jbeta primers. As originally analysed: Later, an analysis found tens of millions of unique TCR beta chains, and around 10 million of these were shared. Here immunoSEQ multiplex PCR was the method, and the copy in TCRdb shows in-frame clones only, minus some. D and trimming come from the DNA, and the V and J calls and clone size come from that table. The repertoire holds around 76,000 clones, approximately 80% seen once, with about 9.5% in the top ten. Study conclusions and caveats: Testing in vitro showed three CMV-associated chains specific for CMV antigens. One variant, a missense change in DCLRE1C, was linked in a later analysis to TCR beta V- and J-gene trimming. Some highly shared sequence variants likely arose as a pipeline artifact.

This sequence originates from a woman in her 40s in good health and CMV-seropositive. The sequenced sample consisted of PBMCs. V is TRBV5-1 and J is TRBJ2-3; TRBD2 is a possible D gene (7 bases). The DNA for the CDR3 is TGCGCCAGCAGCTTGGAGGGGGGGACCACAGATACGCAGTATTTT. It translates to CASSLEGGTTDTQYF.